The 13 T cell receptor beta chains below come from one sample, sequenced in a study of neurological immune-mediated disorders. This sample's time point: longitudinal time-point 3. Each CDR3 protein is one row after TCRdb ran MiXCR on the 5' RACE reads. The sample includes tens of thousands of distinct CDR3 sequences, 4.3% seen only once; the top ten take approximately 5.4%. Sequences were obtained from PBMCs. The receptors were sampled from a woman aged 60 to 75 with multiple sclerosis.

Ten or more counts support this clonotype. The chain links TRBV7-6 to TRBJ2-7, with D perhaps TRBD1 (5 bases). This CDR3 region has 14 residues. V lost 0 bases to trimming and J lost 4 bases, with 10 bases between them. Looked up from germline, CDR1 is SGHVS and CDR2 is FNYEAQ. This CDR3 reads CASSLAGERYEQYF. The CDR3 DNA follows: TGTGCCAGCAGCTTAGCAGGGGAAAGATACGAGCAGTACTTC.

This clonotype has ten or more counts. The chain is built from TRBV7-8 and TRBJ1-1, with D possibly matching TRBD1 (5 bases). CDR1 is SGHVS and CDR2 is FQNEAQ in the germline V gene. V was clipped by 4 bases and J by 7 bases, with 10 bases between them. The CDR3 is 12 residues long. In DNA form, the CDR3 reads TGTGCCAGCAGCTCCAGGGTGATTGAAGCTTTCTTT. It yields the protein CASSSRVIEAFF. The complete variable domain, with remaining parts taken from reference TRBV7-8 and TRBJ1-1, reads GAGVSQSPRYKVAKRGQDVALRCDPISGHVSLFWYQQALGQGPEFLTYFQNEAQLDKSGLPSDRFFAERPEGSVSTLKIQRTQQEDSAVYLCASSSRVIEAFFGQGTRLTVV.

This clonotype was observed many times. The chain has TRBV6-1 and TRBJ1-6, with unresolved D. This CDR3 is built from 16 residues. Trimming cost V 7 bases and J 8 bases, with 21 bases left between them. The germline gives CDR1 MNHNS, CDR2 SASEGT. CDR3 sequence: CASTRIRDVLHSPLHF. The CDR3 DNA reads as TGTGCCAGCACCCGAATAAGAGATGTTTTGCATTCACCCCTCCACTTT.

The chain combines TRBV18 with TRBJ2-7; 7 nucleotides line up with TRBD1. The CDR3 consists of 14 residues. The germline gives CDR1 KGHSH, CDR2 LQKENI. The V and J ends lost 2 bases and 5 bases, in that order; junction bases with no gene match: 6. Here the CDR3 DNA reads TGTGCCAGCTCACCAGCGACAGGGTTCAACGAGCAGTACTTC. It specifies CASSPATGFNEQYF.

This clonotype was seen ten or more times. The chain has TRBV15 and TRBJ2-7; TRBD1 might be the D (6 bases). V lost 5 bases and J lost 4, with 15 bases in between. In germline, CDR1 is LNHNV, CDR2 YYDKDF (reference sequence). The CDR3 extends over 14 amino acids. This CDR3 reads CATSVDRINYEQYF. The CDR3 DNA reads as TGTGCCACCAGCGTTGACAGGATCAATTACGAGCAGTACTTC. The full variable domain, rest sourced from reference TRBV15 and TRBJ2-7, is DAMVIQNPRYQVTQFGKPVTLSCSQTLNHNVMYWYQQKSSQAPKLLFHYYDKDFNNEADTPDNFQSRRPNTSFCFLDIRSPGLGDTAMYLCATSVDRINYEQYFGPGTRLTVT.

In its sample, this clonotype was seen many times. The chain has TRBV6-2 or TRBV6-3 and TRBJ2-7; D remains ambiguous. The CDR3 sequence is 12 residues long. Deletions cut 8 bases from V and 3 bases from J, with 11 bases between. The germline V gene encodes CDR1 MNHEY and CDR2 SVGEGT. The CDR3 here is CASVATSYEQYF. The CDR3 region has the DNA TGTGCCAGCGTCGCCACGAGCTACGAGCAGTACTTC.

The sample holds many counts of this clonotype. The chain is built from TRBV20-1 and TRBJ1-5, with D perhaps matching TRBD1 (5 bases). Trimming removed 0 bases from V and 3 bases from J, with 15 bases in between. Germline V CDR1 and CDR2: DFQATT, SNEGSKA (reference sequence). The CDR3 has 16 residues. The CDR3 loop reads CSARDGAGRNNQPQHF. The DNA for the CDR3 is TGCAGTGCTAGAGATGGGGCTGGCAGAAACAATCAGCCCCAGCATTTT.

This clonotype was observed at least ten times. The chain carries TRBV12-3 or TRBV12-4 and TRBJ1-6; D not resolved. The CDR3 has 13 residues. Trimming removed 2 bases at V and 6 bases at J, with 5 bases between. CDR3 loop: CASSLKGNSPLHF. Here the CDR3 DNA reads TGTGCCAGCAGTTTAAAGGGTAATTCACCCCTCCACTTT.

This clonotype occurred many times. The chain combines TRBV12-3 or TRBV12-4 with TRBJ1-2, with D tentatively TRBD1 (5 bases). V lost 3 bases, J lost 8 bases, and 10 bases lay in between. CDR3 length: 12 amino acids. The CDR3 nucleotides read TGTGCCAGCAGTTTCCCAGGGAGCGGCTACACCTTC. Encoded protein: CASSFPGSGYTF.

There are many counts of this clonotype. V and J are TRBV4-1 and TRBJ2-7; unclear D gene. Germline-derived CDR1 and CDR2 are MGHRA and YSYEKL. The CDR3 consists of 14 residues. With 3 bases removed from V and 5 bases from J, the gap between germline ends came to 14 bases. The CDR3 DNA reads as TGCGCCAGCAGCCAGGAGACATTAAGGGACGAGCAGTACTTC. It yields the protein CASSQETLRDEQYF.

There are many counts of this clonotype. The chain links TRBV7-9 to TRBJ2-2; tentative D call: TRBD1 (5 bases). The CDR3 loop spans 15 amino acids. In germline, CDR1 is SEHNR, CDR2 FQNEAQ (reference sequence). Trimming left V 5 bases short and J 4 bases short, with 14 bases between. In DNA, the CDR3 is TGTGCCAGCAGCAAGCAGGGATCGGGCACCGGGGAGCTGTTTTTT. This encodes CASSKQGSGTGELFF.

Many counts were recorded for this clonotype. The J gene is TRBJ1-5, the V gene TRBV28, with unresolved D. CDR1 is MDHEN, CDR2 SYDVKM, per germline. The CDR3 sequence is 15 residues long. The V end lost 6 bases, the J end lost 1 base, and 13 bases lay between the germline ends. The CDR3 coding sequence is TGTGCCAGCAGCCCTTATGCTGGGAGCAATCAGCCCCAGCATTTT. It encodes CASSPYAGSNQPQHF.

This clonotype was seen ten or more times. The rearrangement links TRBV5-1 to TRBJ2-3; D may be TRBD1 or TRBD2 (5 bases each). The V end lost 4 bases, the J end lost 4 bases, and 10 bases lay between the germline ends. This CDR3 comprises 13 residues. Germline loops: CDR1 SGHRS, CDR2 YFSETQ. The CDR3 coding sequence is TGCGCCAGCAGCACTGGGACGGCAGATACGCAGTATTTT. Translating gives CASSTGTADTQYF.